This entry lists 24 T cell receptor beta chains sequenced from one sample in a study of shared clonotypes between healthy human individuals. Positive CCR7 selection of CD45RO-negative cells yielded the naive CD8 cells, and terminally differentiated effector memory CD45RA+ cells were excluded. Profiled with immunoSEQ multiplex PCR; TCRdb holds only in-frame clones, not every one. The data show about 680,000 clones, with roughly nine tenths seen just once and 24% held by the top ten. The sequenced sample was naive CD8+ T cells sorted from blood. All receptors come from a man between 25 and 39 years old in good health.

Concerning this clone: The identical CDR3 is also encoded by other nucleotide sequences in the sample. The V call is TRBV28, the J call TRBJ2-2; 10 bases agree with TRBD1. CDR3 length: 15 residues. Germline loops: CDR1 MDHEN, CDR2 SYDVKM. V lost 6 bases to trimming and J lost 2 bases; unmatched junction nucleotides: 3. The CDR3 region is CASSRDRGNTGELFF. The CDR3 DNA reads TGTGCCAGCAGCCGGGACAGGGGAAACACCGGGGAGCTGTTTTTT.

The rearrangement links TRBV7-8 to TRBJ2-3; no clear D gene. V lost 5 bases and J 6 bases, leaving 9 bases between the germline ends. Looked up from germline, CDR1 is SGHVS and CDR2 is FQNEAQ. This CDR3 has 12 amino acids. Written as DNA, the CDR3 is TGTGCCAGCAGCACCGCTAGGGATACGCAGTATTTT. It translates to CASSTARDTQYF.

J is TRBJ1-3 and V is TRBV4-3, with D possibly being TRBD1 (5 bases). The germline V gene encodes CDR1 LGHNA and CDR2 YSLEER. This CDR3 region has 21 residues. V lost 4 bases, J lost 2 bases, and 30 bases lay in between. The DNA of the CDR3 is TGCGCCAGCAGCCCGGCTGAGTCCGGGAGTCAGGGCGTGTGGGCTGGAAACACCATATATTTT. Amino acid sequence: CASSPAESGSQGVWAGNTIYF.

On this clone: Other DNA variants within this sample encode the same CDR3. The chain couples TRBV7-8 to TRBJ2-7, with 11 bases matching TRBD2. The CDR3 runs 15 residues. The germline CDR1 and CDR2 sequences are SGHVS and FQNEAQ. Trimming took 6 bases from V and 1 from J; bases not matched to a gene: 5. Here the CDR3 reads CASSPLAGESYEQYF. The CDR3 nucleotides are TGTGCCAGCAGTCCACTAGCGGGAGAATCCTACGAGCAGTACTTC.

The CDR3 region is CASRAQGSPWSAYNEQFF. DNA of the CDR3: TGTGCCAGCAGGGCCCAGGGAAGCCCTTGGAGCGCCTACAATGAGCAGTTCTTC. This sequence joins TRBV21-1 and TRBJ2-1; the table calls TRBD1, which could not be checked here. TRBV21-1 is reported as a pseudogene. The CDR3 spans 18 residues.

The rearrangement uses TRBV10-3 and TRBJ1-1, with 9 bases matching TRBD1. The germline V gene has CDR1 ENHRY and CDR2 SYGVKD. This CDR3 is 15 amino acids long. V lost 3 bases and J lost 3; bases outside the gene matches: 5. The CDR3 nucleotides are TGTGCCATCAGTGAATGGGACAGGGAGGACACTGAAGCTTTCTTT. Its protein is CAISEWDREDTEAFF.

The rearrangement uses TRBV7-2 and TRBJ2-7; tentative D call: TRBD2 (5 bases). This CDR3 region has 14 residues. Trimming shortened V by 2 bases and J by 7 bases, and 15 bases separated the two germline ends. CDR1 SGHTA and CDR2 FQGNSA come from the germline V gene. The CDR3 DNA reads TGTGCCAGCAGCTTATCTCGAGCGGTGGATGAGCAGTACTTC. Translated: CASSLSRAVDEQYF. Full variable domain (remainder filled in from reference TRBV7-2 and TRBJ2-7): GAGVSQSPSNKVTEKGKDVELRCDPISGHTALYWYRQSLGQGLEFLIYFQGNSAPDKSGLPSDRFSAERTGGSVSTLTIQRTQQEDSAVYLCASSLSRAVDEQYFGPGTRLTVT.

The chain carries TRBV21-1 and TRBJ1-4. TRBV21-1 is a known pseudogene. The CDR3 has 20 residues. The CDR3 region is CASSKVLSFAALVANEKLFF. Written as DNA, the CDR3 is TGTGCCAGCAGCAAAGTCTTAAGCTTTGCGGCCTTAGTGGCTAATGAAAAACTGTTTTTT.

V and J are TRBV30 and TRBJ2-1, with 7 positions matching TRBD1. The CDR3 extends over 13 amino acids. Germline values: CDR1 GTSNPN, CDR2 SVGIG (reference sequence). Trimming took 5 bases from V and 7 from J; bases not matched to a gene: 8. The CDR3 nucleotides are TGTGCCTGGTCCCAGAGGGGGCTTAATGAGCAGTTCTTC. It is translated as CAWSQRGLNEQFF.

The CDR3 region has the DNA TGTGCCAGCAGCTTAGAGGTGGGAACTGGAAACACCATATATTTT. It is translated as CASSLEVGTGNTIYF. The chain recombines TRBV11-2 with TRBJ1-3; no clear D. The CDR3 length is 15 residues. Trimming removed 0 bases from V and 2 bases from J, with 8 bases in between. Per germline, CDR1 SGHAT and CDR2 FQNNGV.

The table lists this clone with a count of one. The chain employs TRBV7-6 and TRBJ2-3; 8 positions agree with TRBD1. The ends lost 5 bases at V and 3 bases at J; junction bases unmatched: 10. The CDR3 consists of 16 residues. CDR1 is SGHVS, CDR2 FNYEAQ, per germline. CDR3 sequence (DNA): TGTGCCAGCAGCGCACCAGGGGGCCTAATGACAGATACGCAGTATTTT. Protein: CASSAPGGLMTDTQYF.

V is TRBV9 and J is TRBJ1-1; 7 bases match TRBD1. The germline gives CDR1 SGDLS, CDR2 YYNGEE. There are 15 residues in the CDR3. V was clipped by 5 bases and J by 5 bases; unmatched bases: 12. CDR3 residues: CASSVTKQGRTEAFF. For the CDR3, the DNA is TGTGCCAGCAGTGTTACTAAACAGGGGAGAACTGAAGCTTTCTTT.

Only one count was recorded for this clone. The chain links TRBV9 to TRBJ2-2; TRBD1 is a possible D gene (6 bases). Germline V gene lookup returns CDR1 SGDLS and CDR2 YYNGEE. Trimming removed 5 bases from V and 6 bases from J, with 20 bases in between. This CDR3 has 16 residues. CDR3 sequence: CASRNTGSLGAGELFF. DNA of the CDR3: TGTGCCAGCAGAAACACAGGGTCCCTAGGCGCCGGGGAGCTGTTTTTT.

The chain uses TRBV7-9 and TRBJ2-1; TRBD2 might be the D (5 bases). Per germline, CDR1 SEHNR and CDR2 FQNEAQ (reference sequence). The CDR3 sequence is 16 residues long. Deletions cut 3 bases from V and 0 bases from J, with 12 bases between. CDR3 in amino acids: CASSLVTGTSYNEQFF. The CDR3 DNA sequence: TGTGCCAGCAGCTTGGTTACGGGAACCTCCTACAATGAGCAGTTCTTC. The entire variable domain, with the rest obtained from reference TRBV7-9 and TRBJ2-1, is as follows: DTGVSQNPRHKITKRGQNVTFRCDPISEHNRLYWYRQTLGQGPEFLTYFQNEAQLEKSRLLSDRFSAERPKGSFSTLEIQRTEQGDSAMYLCASSLVTGTSYNEQFFGPGTRLTVL.

The V and J genes are TRBV6-6 and TRBJ1-1, with TRBD1 matching 7 bases. V trimming: 2 bases; J trimming: 1 base; junction bases outside the gene matches: 4. The CDR3 runs to 15 residues. CDR1 and CDR2 (germline): MNHNY, SVGAGI (reference sequence). CDR3 protein: CASSYDRVGNTEAFF. The CDR3 bases are TGTGCCAGCAGTTACGACAGGGTTGGGAACACTGAAGCTTTCTTT.

This clone showed up just a few times. This sequence joins TRBV15 and TRBJ1-3; tentatively, D is TRBD1 (5 bases). The CDR3 is made up of 15 amino acids. CDR1 LNHNV and CDR2 YYDKDF come from the germline V gene (reference sequence). V was shortened by 0 bases and J by 3 bases, with 9 bases between the two germline ends. The CDR3 coding sequence is TGTGCCACCAGCAGAGATGCGGGGCTTGGAAACACCATATATTTT. Its translation: CATSRDAGLGNTIYF. Complete variable domain (other parts from reference TRBV15 and TRBJ1-3): DAMVIQNPRYQVTQFGKPVTLSCSQTLNHNVMYWYQQKSSQAPKLLFHYYDKDFNNEADTPDNFQSRRPNTSFCFLDIRSPGLGDTAMYLCATSRDAGLGNTIYFGEGSWLTVV.

The V and J genes are TRBV11-2 and TRBJ1-5, with unresolved D. The CDR3 is made up of 13 amino acids. Germline V gene sequence: CDR1 SGHAT, CDR2 FQNNGV. Trimming cost V 0 bases and J 7 bases, with 7 bases left between them. The DNA for the CDR3 is TGTGCCAGCAGCTTAGAGGTTGGACAGCCCCAGCATTTT. Translating it yields CASSLEVGQPQHF.

This sequence joins TRBV19 and TRBJ2-3, with D uncertain. CDR1 is LNHDA and CDR2 is SQIVND in the germline V gene (reference sequence). V was trimmed by 7 bases and J by 3 bases, leaving 5 bases between them. CDR3 length: 11 residues. CDR3 coding DNA: TGTGCCAGTAAATTGACAGATACGCAGTATTTT. Translating it yields CASKLTDTQYF.

This clone was detected once. The chain couples TRBV11-2 to TRBJ2-1; the D gene is possibly TRBD2 (7 bases). Germline CDR1 SGHAT, CDR2 FQNNGV. With 6 bases removed from V and 8 bases from J, the gap between germline ends came to 17 bases. The CDR3 length is 14 residues. CDR3 loop: CASSYTTGGDEQFF. The DNA for the CDR3 is TGTGCCAGCAGTTACACGACGGGGGGCGATGAGCAGTTCTTC. Filled out from reference TRBV11-2 and TRBJ2-1, the complete variable domain reads EAGVAQSPRYKIIEKRQSVAFWCNPISGHATLYWYQQILGQGPKLLIQFQNNGVVDDSQLPKDRFSAERLKGVDSTLKIQPAKLEDSAVYLCASSYTTGGDEQFFGPGTRLTVL.

This rearrangement joins TRBV29-1 to TRBJ2-5, with D unresolved. This CDR3 has 10 amino acids. CDR1 and CDR2 from the germline V gene are SQVTM and ANQGSEA. Trimming shortened V by 7 bases and J by 9 bases, and 12 bases separated the two germline ends. The CDR3 DNA reads TGCAGCGCCATCCAAGACGCCCAGTACTTC. Its protein product is CSAIQDAQYF.

This chain links TRBV29-1 with TRBJ2-1, with 12 nucleotides matching TRBD2. The V segment lost 8 bases and the J segment 9 bases; nucleotides outside the gene matches: 8. The CDR3 contains 13 residues. Germline values: CDR1 SQVTM, CDR2 ANQGSEA. The CDR3 protein is CSLRLAGAFEQFF. CDR3 DNA sequence: TGCAGCTTACGACTAGCGGGAGCTTTTGAGCAGTTCTTC.

The chain couples TRBV27 to TRBJ2-3; possibly TRBD1 for D (8 bases). Germline lookup yields CDR1 MNHEY and CDR2 SMNVEV (reference sequence). V gave up 6 bases and J gave up 6 bases, with 16 bases separating them. This CDR3 has 14 amino acids. In nucleotides, the CDR3 is TGTGCCAGCAGGCAGGGGGCGGGGGCGGATACGCAGTATTTT. Amino acid sequence: CASRQGAGADTQYF.

The V and J genes are TRBV7-9 and TRBJ2-7; D is unresolved. The germline CDR1 and CDR2 sequences are SEHNR and FQNEAQ (reference sequence). V was clipped by 5 bases and J by 1 base, with 21 bases between them. The CDR3 consists of 17 residues. The chain's CDR3 is CASSGDPRTVFSYEQYF. The CDR3 coding sequence is TGTGCCAGCAGCGGAGACCCCCGAACAGTTTTTTCCTACGAGCAGTACTTC.

The rearrangement links TRBV7-9 to TRBJ1-4; possible D gene TRBD1, 5 bases. V shed 3 bases and J shed 8 bases, with 22 bases lying between them. From germline, CDR1 is SEHNR and CDR2 FQNEAQ (reference sequence). The CDR3 is 17 amino acids. Here the CDR3 reads CASSFVGGSPFGEKLFF. The CDR3 nucleotides read TGTGCCAGCAGCTTCGTGGGGGGATCCCCCTTTGGGGAAAAACTGTTTTTT.